This T cell receptor (beta chain) was profiled in a study of OX40 agonist ivuxolimab in advanced cancers. Comment on this clone: What it binds is unknown.

Germline values: CDR1 SGHNT, CDR2 YYREEE (reference sequence). CDR3 size: 17 residues. With 2 bases clipped from V and 4 bases from J, the junction kept 10 bases outside the gene matches. Overall study findings and caveats: CD4+ and CD8+ blood T cells expanded clonally by week 6 at 0.1 to 3.0 mg/kg.

Patients were ruled out by autoimmune disease history or systemic immunosuppression. Cycle 7 day 1, cycle 4 day 1, and baseline were the timepoints at which blood was sampled. Profiled with immunoSEQ multiplex PCR; TCRdb holds only in-frame clones, not every one. The sample records tens of thousands of clones, about 89% being singletons. The material sequenced was CD4+ or CD8+ T cells sorted from blood, taken in a trial of the OX40 agonist ivuxolimab. The sequence came from an adult with an advanced solid tumor such as melanoma, head and neck, liver or kidney cancer. V usage is TRBV5-4 and J usage is TRBJ2-7, with 12 nucleotides matching TRBD2. CDR3 bases: TGTGCCAGCAGCTTAGCGGCTAGCGGGGGGGCCGGGTACGAGCAGTACTTC. Protein product: CASSLAASGGAGYEQYF.